These T cell receptor beta chains were read from a single sample in a study of blood T cell repertoires in COVID-19. The method was immunoSEQ multiplex PCR; TCRdb's version includes in-frame clones alone and lacks a portion of them. The sample lists around 350,000 clones; 70% to 90% were seen once. Sequences were obtained from peripheral blood. Source of these receptors: a human donor in a cohort sampled during active COVID-19. CDR3s include the opening cysteine and the closing phenylalanine or tryptophan. Each record gives: clone size, D gene, V gene, J gene, CDR3 DNA, CDR3 protein. D genes are given only for firm matches. Expanded clones are given a class, and other clones once, few, many or no size at all.

abundance: .
d_gene: TRBD1
v_gene: TRBV30
j_gene: TRBJ1-1
CDR3nt: TGTGCCTGTTACGGGACAGGGCTCTCTGAAGCTTTCTTT
CDR3aa: CACYGTGLSEAFF

abundance: .
d_gene: .
v_gene: TRBV2
j_gene: TRBJ2-3
CDR3nt: TGTGCCAGCAGTCCCGAAGCGGCGGGGCACACAGATACGCAGTATTTT
CDR3aa: CASSPEAAGHTDTQYF

abundance: .
d_gene: .
v_gene: TRBV11-3
j_gene: TRBJ1-1
CDR3nt: TGTGCCAGCAGCCGAAGCAGGGAAAGTGAAGCTTTCTTT
CDR3aa: CASSRSRESEAFF

abundance: .
d_gene: .
v_gene: TRBV19
j_gene: TRBJ1-6
CDR3nt: TGTGCCAGTAGTATAGTCGGCAGGAATAATTCACCCCTCCACTTT
CDR3aa: CASSIVGRNNSPLHF

abundance: .
d_gene: TRBD1
v_gene: TRBV2
j_gene: TRBJ2-7
CDR3nt: TGTGCCAGCAGTGAAACAGGGGTCCCCTACGAGCAGTACTTC
CDR3aa: CASSETGVPYEQYF

abundance: many
d_gene: .
v_gene: TRBV7-8
j_gene: TRBJ1-1
CDR3nt: TGTGCCAGCAGCTTATTTTTTGGTGGGGAGCACTGGGCTGAAGCTTTCTTT
CDR3aa: CASSLFFGGEHWAEAFF

abundance: .
d_gene: .
v_gene: TRBV27
j_gene: TRBJ2-5
CDR3nt: TGTGCCAGCAGTCCCGACAGCCAGGAGACCCAGTACTTC
CDR3aa: CASSPDSQETQYF

abundance: .
d_gene: .
v_gene: TRBV6-6
j_gene: TRBJ2-3
CDR3nt: TGTGCCAGCAGTTACCCTCTACAGGGTACAGATACGCAGTATTTT
CDR3aa: CASSYPLQGTDTQYF

abundance: .
d_gene: .
v_gene: TRBV7-2
j_gene: TRBJ2-3
CDR3nt: TGTGCCAGCAGCTTAGTAGCCGGCACAGATACGCAGTATTTT
CDR3aa: CASSLVAGTDTQYF

abundance: .
d_gene: .
v_gene: TRBV4-1
j_gene: TRBJ1-1
CDR3nt: TGCGCCAGCACCGGTCAAAAGAACACTGAAGCTTTCTTT
CDR3aa: CASTGQKNTEAFF

abundance: .
d_gene: .
v_gene: TRBV7-8
j_gene: TRBJ1-5
CDR3nt: TGTGCCAGCAGCTCGGGTCGGCAGGGTCTTCAGCCCCAGCATTTT
CDR3aa: CASSSGRQGLQPQHF

abundance: .
d_gene: .
v_gene: TRBV6-6
j_gene: TRBJ1-2
CDR3nt: TGTGCCAGCAGTTACGATGCCACCCGGGTTGGCTACACCTTC
CDR3aa: CASSYDATRVGYTF

abundance: .
d_gene: TRBD1
v_gene: TRBV4-1
j_gene: TRBJ2-7
CDR3nt: TGCGCCAGCAGCCAAAGGGCCCTCAGGACAGGGACCTACGAGCAGTACTTC
CDR3aa: CASSQRALRTGTYEQYF

abundance: .
d_gene: .
v_gene: TRBV5-3
j_gene: TRBJ1-5
CDR3nt: TGTGCCAGAAGCTTGAGGGGGCAGCCCCAGCATTTT
CDR3aa: CARSLRGQPQHF

abundance: few
d_gene: .
v_gene: TRBV19
j_gene: TRBJ1-1
CDR3nt: TGTGCCACCCAGCGGACGGCCTACACTGAAGCTTTCTTT
CDR3aa: CATQRTAYTEAFF

abundance: .
d_gene: TRBD2
v_gene: TRBV27
j_gene: TRBJ2-1
CDR3nt: TGTGCCAGCAGTGCGCCGGGGGGTGAGCAGTTCTTC
CDR3aa: CASSAPGGEQFF

abundance: .
d_gene: TRBD2
v_gene: TRBV9
j_gene: TRBJ2-1
CDR3nt: TGTGCCAGCAGCCCCCAGGAGAGGGCTAGCGGGAGGAATGAGCAGTTCTTC
CDR3aa: CASSPQERASGRNEQFF

abundance: .
d_gene: TRBD1
v_gene: TRBV30
j_gene: TRBJ1-1
CDR3nt: TGTGCCTGGAGTGGCACAGGGGGCGCCAGGGACACTGAAGCTTTCTTT
CDR3aa: CAWSGTGGARDTEAFF

abundance: few
d_gene: TRBD1
v_gene: TRBV4-2
j_gene: TRBJ2-7
CDR3nt: TGTGCCAGCAGCCAAGGGGACCGGGACAGGAGCGAGCAGTACTTC
CDR3aa: CASSQGDRDRSEQYF

abundance: .
d_gene: .
v_gene: TRBV6-5
j_gene: TRBJ2-3
CDR3nt: TGTGCCACTCGGGGTGTAATCACAGATACGCAGTATTTT
CDR3aa: CATRGVITDTQYF

abundance: .
d_gene: .
v_gene: TRBV9
j_gene: TRBJ2-4
CDR3nt: TGTGCCAGCAGTTGGGACACAAAGGGGAACATTCAGTACTTC
CDR3aa: CASSWDTKGNIQYF

abundance: .
d_gene: TRBD1
v_gene: TRBV10-3
j_gene: TRBJ1-4
CDR3nt: TGTGCCATCAGTAAATCACAGGGGACTAATGAAAAACTGTTTTTT
CDR3aa: CAISKSQGTNEKLFF

abundance: .
d_gene: TRBD1
v_gene: TRBV19
j_gene: TRBJ2-5
CDR3nt: TGTGCCAGTAGTAGGAACATAGGGGGCAGTGAGACCCAGTACTTC
CDR3aa: CASSRNIGGSETQYF

abundance: .
d_gene: .
v_gene: TRBV7-2
j_gene: TRBJ1-5
CDR3nt: TGTGCCAGCAGCTTATTTTGGGGGGTCGGGCAGCCCCAGCATTTT
CDR3aa: CASSLFWGVGQPQHF

abundance: .
d_gene: TRBD2
v_gene: TRBV11-2
j_gene: TRBJ2-2
CDR3nt: TGTGCCAGCAGGGTAGCGGGAGGGCTTGCCGGGGAGCTGTTTTTT
CDR3aa: CASRVAGGLAGELFF

abundance: .
d_gene: .
v_gene: TRBV9
j_gene: TRBJ2-3
CDR3nt: TGTGCCAGCAGCGTTTCACCCGGGACCGGCAGGGGCGAGGATACGCAGTATTTT
CDR3aa: CASSVSPGTGRGEDTQYF

abundance: .
d_gene: TRBD1
v_gene: TRBV19
j_gene: TRBJ1-2
CDR3nt: TGTGCCAGTAGACGGACAGGGGCGGGCTATGGCTACACCTTC
CDR3aa: CASRRTGAGYGYTF

abundance: few
d_gene: TRBD1
v_gene: TRBV19
j_gene: TRBJ2-7
CDR3nt: TGTGCCAGTAGTATGAGGACAGGGGTGATAGACGAGCAGTACTTC
CDR3aa: CASSMRTGVIDEQYF

abundance: .
d_gene: TRBD2
v_gene: TRBV5-6
j_gene: TRBJ2-1
CDR3nt: TGTGCCAGCAGCTTGGCCGTTTTCACTAGCGGGGGGATAAATGAGCAGTTCTTC
CDR3aa: CASSLAVFTSGGINEQFF

abundance: .
d_gene: TRBD2
v_gene: TRBV29-1
j_gene: TRBJ2-1
CDR3nt: TGCAGCGTTGAGTTGGGACTAGCGGGGGGCTCCTACAATGAGCAGTTCTTC
CDR3aa: CSVELGLAGGSYNEQFF

abundance: .
d_gene: .
v_gene: TRBV5-1
j_gene: TRBJ2-1
CDR3nt: TGCGCCAGCAGCTTGTTTCCAAGTGCCCGGTCCTACAATGAGCAGTTCTTC
CDR3aa: CASSLFPSARSYNEQFF

abundance: .
d_gene: TRBD1
v_gene: TRBV6-1
j_gene: TRBJ1-1
CDR3nt: TGTGCCAGCAGTGGAGGACAGGGTGGGCTCATGAACACTGAAGCTTTCTTT
CDR3aa: CASSGGQGGLMNTEAFF

abundance: .
d_gene: TRBD2
v_gene: TRBV5-1
j_gene: TRBJ2-1
CDR3nt: TGCGCCAGCAGCTCAAGACTAGCCGGGGCGGTTCCTGAGCAGTTCTTC
CDR3aa: CASSSRLAGAVPEQFF

abundance: .
d_gene: TRBD1
v_gene: TRBV19
j_gene: TRBJ1-5
CDR3nt: TGTGCCAGTAGTTTCCGACAGGGCCCTAGTAATCAGCCCCAGCATTTT
CDR3aa: CASSFRQGPSNQPQHF

abundance: .
d_gene: .
v_gene: TRBV3-1/TRBV3-2
j_gene: TRBJ1-1
CDR3nt: TGTGCCAGCAGTCCTGAATTAACAGGCGTAAACACTGAAGCTTTCTTT
CDR3aa: CASSPELTGVNTEAFF

abundance: .
d_gene: .
v_gene: TRBV10-3
j_gene: TRBJ2-5
CDR3nt: TGTGCCATCAGTGAGTCTGGGGCAGAAGCGTACCAAGAGACCCAGTACTTC
CDR3aa: CAISESGAEAYQETQYF

abundance: once
d_gene: TRBD1
v_gene: TRBV19
j_gene: TRBJ1-5
CDR3nt: TGTGCCAGTAGTCCGGGACAGGAGTTCAATCAGCCCCAGCATTTT
CDR3aa: CASSPGQEFNQPQHF

abundance: .
d_gene: TRBD2
v_gene: TRBV4-1
j_gene: TRBJ2-2
CDR3nt: TGCGCCAGCAGCCAAGAAGGGGGACTAGCGGGGCGGCCGAACACCGGGGAGCTGTTTTTT
CDR3aa: CASSQEGGLAGRPNTGELFF

abundance: .
d_gene: TRBD1
v_gene: TRBV12-3/TRBV12-4
j_gene: TRBJ2-7
CDR3nt: TGTGCCAGCAGTTTAGGACAGGGTGACGAGCAGTACTTC
CDR3aa: CASSLGQGDEQYF

abundance: .
d_gene: .
v_gene: TRBV18
j_gene: TRBJ2-2
CDR3nt: TGTGCCAGCTCACCCCCGGCAGGGCTTCGGGAGCTGTTTTTT
CDR3aa: CASSPPAGLRELFF

abundance: few
d_gene: TRBD1
v_gene: TRBV19
j_gene: TRBJ1-5
CDR3nt: TGTGCCAGTAGTACGGACAGGGTGAGTCAGCCCCAGCATTTT
CDR3aa: CASSTDRVSQPQHF

abundance: .
d_gene: TRBD2
v_gene: TRBV28
j_gene: TRBJ2-3
CDR3nt: TGTGCCAGCAGCTTCTTAGCGGGGAGCACAGATACGCAGTATTTT
CDR3aa: CASSFLAGSTDTQYF

abundance: .
d_gene: TRBD1
v_gene: TRBV9
j_gene: TRBJ1-6
CDR3nt: TGTGCCAGCAGCCTCAGCGGACAGGGAAATTCACCCCTCCACTTT
CDR3aa: CASSLSGQGNSPLHF

abundance: once
d_gene: TRBD2
v_gene: TRBV7-2
j_gene: TRBJ2-7
CDR3nt: TGTGCCAGCAGCTTGGGACTACTACTCTACGAGCAGTACTTC
CDR3aa: CASSLGLLLYEQYF

abundance: .
d_gene: .
v_gene: TRBV6-1
j_gene: TRBJ2-7
CDR3nt: TGTGCCAGCAGTGACGGGACACAGGGCTTCTACGAGCAGTACTTC
CDR3aa: CASSDGTQGFYEQYF

abundance: .
d_gene: .
v_gene: TRBV21-1
j_gene: TRBJ1-5
CDR3nt: TGTGCCAGCAGCTCGGGACAGGGGCATCAGCCCCAGCATTTT
CDR3aa: CASSSGQGHQPQHF

abundance: .
d_gene: .
v_gene: TRBV9
j_gene: TRBJ1-3
CDR3nt: TGTGCCAGCAGCGGACGGACATATCCGGGAAACACCATATATTTT
CDR3aa: CASSGRTYPGNTIYF

abundance: .
d_gene: .
v_gene: TRBV20-1
j_gene: TRBJ1-2
CDR3nt: TGCAGTGCTAGTGCCCCTGGACAGATCTATGGCTACACCTTC
CDR3aa: CSASAPGQIYGYTF

abundance: .
d_gene: TRBD2
v_gene: TRBV5-5
j_gene: TRBJ2-1
CDR3nt: TGTGCCAGCAGCTTGCTTCTGCTACGGGAGGGAGAGCAGTTCTTC
CDR3aa: CASSLLLLREGEQFF

abundance: .
d_gene: TRBD1
v_gene: TRBV5-1
j_gene: TRBJ2-5
CDR3nt: TGCGCCAGCAGCGGAACAGGGGGCGCAGGGGAGACCCAGTACTTC
CDR3aa: CASSGTGGAGETQYF

abundance: once
d_gene: .
v_gene: TRBV6-5
j_gene: TRBJ2-1
CDR3nt: TGTGCCACAACTAGGGATCTCTTTTACAATGAGCAGTTCTTC
CDR3aa: CATTRDLFYNEQFF

abundance: .
d_gene: TRBD2
v_gene: TRBV30
j_gene: TRBJ2-1
CDR3nt: TGTGCCTGGCGGACTAGCGGGACCAATGAGCAGTTCTTC
CDR3aa: CAWRTSGTNEQFF

abundance: .
d_gene: TRBD2
v_gene: TRBV2
j_gene: TRBJ2-5
CDR3nt: TGTGCCAGCAGTGTGCCAGCGGGGGGAGGGGAGACCCAGTACTTC
CDR3aa: CASSVPAGGGETQYF

abundance: .
d_gene: TRBD2
v_gene: TRBV3-1/TRBV3-2
j_gene: TRBJ2-5
CDR3nt: TGTGCCAGCAGCCAAGTTTCTAGCGGAGAGACCCAGTACTTC
CDR3aa: CASSQVSSGETQYF

abundance: .
d_gene: TRBD2
v_gene: TRBV11-2
j_gene: TRBJ2-2
CDR3nt: TGTGCCAGCAGGGGACTAGCGGGGACCGGGGAGCTGTTTTTT
CDR3aa: CASRGLAGTGELFF

abundance: .
d_gene: .
v_gene: TRBV6-4
j_gene: TRBJ1-6
CDR3nt: TGTGCCAGCAGTGAGCAGGGCACGCATTCACCCCTCCACTTT
CDR3aa: CASSEQGTHSPLHF

abundance: .
d_gene: .
v_gene: TRBV6-1
j_gene: TRBJ1-1
CDR3nt: TGTGCCAGCAGTGAAGCGTCTATGGCAGGGCCAAGAATGGGGGCTTTCTTT
CDR3aa: CASSEASMAGPRMGAFF

abundance: .
d_gene: TRBD1
v_gene: TRBV3-1/TRBV3-2
j_gene: TRBJ1-3
CDR3nt: TGTGCCAGCAGCCCTGGACAGGGGGCTGGAAACACCATATATTTT
CDR3aa: CASSPGQGAGNTIYF

abundance: .
d_gene: TRBD1
v_gene: TRBV5-1
j_gene: TRBJ2-5
CDR3nt: TGCGCCAGCAGCTTGACAGGGGGCGATCCCCAAGAGACCCAGTACTTC
CDR3aa: CASSLTGGDPQETQYF

abundance: .
d_gene: TRBD2
v_gene: TRBV5-5
j_gene: TRBJ2-1
CDR3nt: TGTGCCAGCAGCGTGACCGGGACTAGCGGGAGTCGGTCCTACAATGAGCAGTTCTTC
CDR3aa: CASSVTGTSGSRSYNEQFF